The TCR beta chain described here comes from a study of blood T cell repertoires in COVID-19 (dated by TCRdb to between 2020 and 2021). Describing the broader study: Collaborator samples came from the United States, Italy and Spain and covered acute and convalescent phases of COVID-19. The prospective study material was composed of cDNA or gDNA derived from T cells, B-cell-depleted T cells, or PBMCs. Subjects who had been exposed to COVID-19, were actively infected with it, or had recovered from it provided the deeply sampled blood TCRbeta repertoires that made up the dataset. The repertoires were released in a freely available public database intended as a resource for research on the immune response to SARS-CoV-2. Samples came from the ongoing ImmuneRACE study (first 160 participants) plus 1,254 subjects from 6 global collaborators. Nearly every sample came with metadata listing a de-identified subject ID, COVID-19 status, age in years and sex. Where HLA class I and class II types were available, the types were taken from metadata supplied by the sample provider, not from assay-based typing.

TCRbeta CDR3 regions were amplified from genomic DNA using the immunoSEQ Assay, a bias-controlled multiplex PCR. In the original analysis: The number of nucleated cells in each sample was estimated from the amplification of reference gene primers within the assay. To quantify the absolute abundance of each unique TCRbeta CDR3 rearrangement, sequence reads were collapsed and filtered. For each sample, productive Simpson clonality was calculated as the square root of Simpson's diversity index across productive rearrangements. What TCRdb holds here is the immuneACCESS table cut down to in-frame rearrangements. Part of the clones is not present; checked against another copy, under half of the missing clones reflect an unresolved V gene, and the others are unexplained. The V and J calls and clone size come from that table; D and trimming were worked out from the DNA. Recorded for this sample are 250,000 to 350,000 clones; about four fifths of them occurred a single time. The ten biggest clones cover approximately 15% of the sample.

The paper's findings and limits, for the study overall: Clinical and demographic metadata were provided uncurated, with the amount varying by source and participant.

In Seattle, one collaborating source enrolled patients while the infection was active and tracked those patients longitudinally over the course of disease. Each collaborating institution followed its own protocols to collect whole blood in K2EDTA tubes. Collaborator samples were shipped for TCRbeta analysis as frozen whole blood, isolated PBMCs, or DNA extracted from either sample type. This clone was seen a handful of times. Its antigen target is currently unknown. No base-level quality is on record; no much larger clone is a single base apart. The CDR3 starts with the cysteine, ends with the phenylalanine, and has 12 residues. The CDR3 DNA has 36 bases and is translated from base 1. CDR1 and CDR2 (SGDLS, YYNGEE) derive from the germline V gene. V is cut by 5 bases and J by 3 bases, and the space between the germline ends is 9 bases.

The sequence links TRBV9 to TRBJ2-7, with no confidently assigned D gene. This clonotype was obtained from a person aged 65-85 years with COVID-19, enrolled during active disease. The sequenced material came from peripheral blood. The nucleotides read TGTGCCAGCAGTCACGACAACTACGAGCAGTACTTC. Protein translation: CASSHDNYEQYF.